The T cell receptor (beta chain) described here comes from a study of T-cell memory formation after mild COVID-19. At the level of the study: Largely, TCR clusters stayed within a single donor.

TCRdb fed the 5' RACE reads into MiXCR, producing one record per CDR3 protein. The profile shows around 390,000 distinct CDR3 sequences, roughly 15% of them singletons. V was shortened by 5 bases and J by 2 bases, with 7 bases between the two germline ends. The CDR3 is 13 amino acids. Germline lookup yields CDR1 SGHRS and CDR2 YFSETQ. This TCR was sampled from a young man who had mild COVID-19 (a few samples of this study predate the infection). Cell type and time point are not known. V usage is TRBV5-1 and J usage is TRBJ1-4; unclear D gene. Sequencing was carried out using PBMCs or a T cell subset sorted from them (not recorded which). CDR3 sequence (DNA): TGCGCCAGCAGGCGACGGACTAATGAAAAACTGTTTTTT. It encodes CASRRRTNEKLFF.